The T cell receptor beta chain described here comes from a study of response to subunit inactivated influenza vaccine. This clonotype came up a few times. No antigen is known for it. With 3 bases clipped from V and 3 bases from J, the junction kept 7 bases outside the gene matches. CDR3 length: 17 amino acids. Via MiXCR, TCRdb re-called the RT-PCR reads, giving one row per CDR3 protein. The sample shows approximately 480,000 distinct CDR3 sequences, about 10% of them seen only once. Findings of the study overall: There was a suggestion from the authors that each seasonal influenza vaccination recruits few new T cells.

The chain combines TRBV12-3 or TRBV12-4 with TRBJ2-7, with TRBD2 matching 14 bases. The source is a man over 45 who received an inactivated influenza vaccine. This specimen was PBMCs from blood, taken 35 to 45 days after vaccination. This CDR3 is CASSFLGTSGSYYEQYF. The DNA for the CDR3 is TGTGCCAGCAGTTTCCTCGGGACTAGCGGGAGTTACTACGAGCAGTACTTC.